The 25 T cell receptor beta chains in this list originate from one sample, sequenced in a study of regulatory T cells in long-lasting Graves disease. Sequencing libraries for TCR beta were prepared with iRepertoire HTBI primers and Arm-PCR of CDR3 regions. TCRdb reanalysed the multiplex PCR reads using MiXCR and keeps one entry per CDR3 protein. The sample records a few hundred thousand distinct CDR3 sequences, just over 20% being singletons. Time point noted: newly diagnosed GD, antithyroid drugs for less than 3 months. From RNA extracted from PBMCs, the TCR library was made. Sequenced here: peripheral blood mononuclear cells (PBMCs), sampled at new diagnosis, from a patient treated with antithyroid drugs. Source of these receptors: a female donor with Graves disease.

This clonotype was observed at least ten times. The J gene is TRBJ1-5, the V gene TRBV28, with D possibly TRBD1 on 6 matching bases. CDR3 length: 16 amino acids. V was shortened by 6 bases and J by 15 bases, with 30 bases between the two germline ends. Germline-derived CDR1 and CDR2 are MDHEN and SYDVKM. Written as DNA, the CDR3 is TGTGCCAGCAGCGCGGGTAGTCGGGCGCAACAGGGCAGCGGGCATTTT. Amino acids: CASSAGSRAQQGSGHF. The full variable domain, completed using reference TRBV28 and TRBJ1-5, is DVKVTQSSRYLVKRTGEKVFLECVQDMDHENMFWYRQDPGLGLRLIYFSYDVKMKEKGDIPEGYSVSREKKERFSLILESASTNQTSMYLCASSAGSRAQQGSGHFGDGTRLSIL.

There are many counts of this clonotype. The V gene is TRBV30, the J gene TRBJ1-1; unclear D gene. With 1 base removed from V and 3 bases from J, the gap between germline ends came to 9 bases. Germline-derived CDR1 and CDR2 are GTSNPN and SVGIG (reference sequence). The CDR3 runs to 13 residues. The CDR3 coding sequence is TGTGCCTGGAGTGCAGGCATCGACACTGAAGCTTTCTTT. Amino acids: CAWSAGIDTEAFF.

This clonotype was detected ten times or more. The rearrangement uses TRBV6-1 and TRBJ1-2; D not resolved. Germline V gives CDR1 MNHNS, CDR2 SASEGT. CDR3 size: 13 residues. V dropped 1 base and J dropped 8 bases, with 11 bases sitting between them. In DNA form, the CDR3 reads TGTGCCAGCAGTGAAGTTTCCAGGAGCGGCTACACCTTC. Encoded protein: CASSEVSRSGYTF.

This clonotype was observed at least ten times. The J gene is TRBJ2-1, the V gene TRBV20-1, with 9 bases aligning to TRBD2. This CDR3 spans 18 amino acids. Germline loops: CDR1 DFQATT, CDR2 SNEGSKA (reference sequence). With 0 bases clipped from V and 3 bases from J, the junction kept 12 bases outside the gene matches. In DNA form, the CDR3 reads TGCAGTGCTAGAGATAGCACAGCGGGAGGAACTAGCTACAATGAGCAGTTCTTC. The encoded protein is CSARDSTAGGTSYNEQFF.

The genes are TRBV7-9 and TRBJ2-1, with D possibly being TRBD2 (6 bases). The germline V gene encodes CDR1 SEHNR and CDR2 FQNEAQ (reference sequence). The length of the CDR3 is 13 residues. Trimming took off 10 bases at V and 6 bases at J, with 16 bases between the two ends. CDR3 residues: CANSRGVSNEQFF. CDR3 nucleotide sequence: TGTGCCAATTCGCGCGGGGTCTCCAATGAGCAGTTCTTC.

With respect to this clonotype: This is likely an artifact of a read error, given a far larger clone one base away. The V and J genes are TRBV11-1 and TRBJ2-3, with D unclear. Germline V gene sequence: CDR1 SGHAT, CDR2 FQDESV (reference sequence). This CDR3 has 15 residues. V was trimmed by 2 bases and J by 0 bases, leaving 9 bases between them. This CDR3 is CASSLRRPSTDTQYF. The CDR3 nucleotides read TGTGCCAGCAGCTTACGGCGGCCTAGCACAGATACGCAGTATTTT.

At least ten counts were recorded for this clonotype. The rearrangement links TRBV7-2 to TRBJ1-5; 10 nucleotides match TRBD1. J lost 7 bases, V lost 2 bases, and 8 bases had no gene match. This CDR3 is built from 16 residues. Per the germline V gene, CDR1 is SGHTA and CDR2 is FQGNSA. CDR3: CASSLLTGGAGQPQHF. The CDR3 nucleotides read TGTGCCAGCAGCTTACTGACAGGGGGCGCAGGGCAGCCCCAGCATTTT.

This clonotype was found many times. The gene calls are TRBV28 and TRBJ1-4; D is perhaps TRBD1 (5 bases). The CDR3 spans 13 residues. V was clipped by 6 bases and J by 11 bases, with 16 bases between them. In germline, CDR1 is MDHEN, CDR2 SYDVKM. CDR3 amino acids: CASSPGISGKLFF. In DNA form, the CDR3 reads TGTGCCAGCAGCCCCGGGATATCAGGGAAACTGTTTTTT.

This clonotype came up many times. The chain carries TRBV4-3 and TRBJ1-2; 7 bases fit TRBD1. This CDR3 spans 15 amino acids. V lost 5 bases, J lost 1 base, and 7 bases stayed unmatched. Germline V gene lookup returns CDR1 LGHNA and CDR2 YSLEER. The CDR3 DNA follows: TGCGCCAGCAGCAGCAGACAGGGCAATAACTATGGCTACACCTTC. Translation: CASSSRQGNNYGYTF.

This clonotype was found many times. V usage is TRBV3-1 and J usage is TRBJ1-6; tentative D call: TRBD1 (5 bases). Germline V lookup: CDR1 LGHDT, CDR2 YNNKEL (reference sequence). The CDR3 length is 19 residues. The germline V and J ends were trimmed by 4 bases and 6 bases, with 25 bases remaining between them. Here the CDR3 reads CASSLKVGGQALPNSPLHF. The CDR3 bases are TGTGCCAGCAGCCTTAAAGTCGGGGGTCAGGCTCTTCCTAATTCACCCCTCCACTTT.

The sample holds many counts of this clonotype. The chain is built from TRBV7-6 and TRBJ1-6, with TRBD1 matching over 8 bases. CDR1 and CDR2 from the germline V gene are SGHVS and FNYEAQ. With 6 bases clipped from V and 8 bases from J, the junction kept 9 bases outside the gene matches. This CDR3 contains 15 residues. The CDR3 DNA reads as TGTGCCAGCAGTCCAGCAGGGGGCTTATATTCACCCCTCCACTTT. Protein sequence: CASSPAGGLYSPLHF.

The chain joins TRBV5-1 to TRBJ2-3; 9 bases map to TRBD1. Germline V gene lookup returns CDR1 SGHRS and CDR2 YFSETQ. This CDR3 is built from 15 residues. V shed 4 bases and J 6 bases; nucleotides not matched to a gene: 9. The CDR3 protein is CASSQEQGARDTQYF. As DNA, the CDR3 is TGCGCCAGCAGCCAAGAACAGGGGGCCCGGGATACGCAGTATTTT.

This clonotype was detected many times. V and J are TRBV5-1 and TRBJ2-2; a possible D gene is TRBD1 (6 bases). With 3 bases removed from V and 0 bases from J, the gap between germline ends came to 15 bases. The CDR3 has 17 amino acids. From germline, CDR1 is SGHRS and CDR2 YFSETQ. The CDR3 reads CASSYWTANANTGELFF. The CDR3 DNA reads as TGCGCCAGCAGCTACTGGACAGCAAACGCGAACACCGGGGAGCTGTTTTTT.

Of note for this clonotype: A far larger clone is one nucleotide away, so this likely arose from a read error. This rearrangement joins TRBV7-9 to TRBJ1-5; no definite D call. In germline, CDR1 is SEHNR, CDR2 FQNEAQ (reference sequence). V lost 6 bases and J 3 bases, leaving 9 bases between the germline ends. The CDR3 spans 13 residues. In DNA form, the CDR3 reads TGTGCCAGCAGAGTCAGAGCCAATCAGCCCCAGCATTTT. Translating gives CASRVRANQPQHF.

This clonotype was seen repeatedly, ten times or more. CDR3 sequence (DNA): TGTGCCAGCAGCCGACAGGGGGCGCACTATGGCTACACCTTC. It codes for CASSRQGAHYGYTF. V is TRBV7-9 and J is TRBJ1-2, with 10 positions matching TRBD1. V dropped 5 bases and J dropped 3; count of bases not matched to a gene: 3. The germline gives CDR1 SEHNR, CDR2 FQNEAQ (reference sequence). This CDR3 spans 14 amino acids.

Many counts were recorded for this clonotype. The V and J genes are TRBV7-3 and TRBJ1-1; no reliable D call. Germline CDR1 is SGHTA and CDR2 is FQGTGA. This CDR3 is 13 amino acids long. Trimming pared 5 bases from V and 0 bases from J, leaving 7 bases between. The CDR3: CASSQQMNTEAFF. The CDR3 coding sequence is TGTGCCAGCAGCCAACAGATGAACACTGAAGCTTTCTTT.

With respect to this clonotype: Possible read error: a much larger clone is one base away. This rearrangement joins TRBV7-2 to TRBJ1-4, with D perhaps TRBD1 (5 bases). The CDR3 runs 15 residues. From germline, CDR1 is SGHTA and CDR2 FQGNSA. V was shortened by 4 bases and J by 10 bases, with 19 bases between the two germline ends. The CDR3 region has the DNA TGTGCCAGCAGCTCAATCGGGGGTTCTCTAGGAAAACTGTTTTTT. As protein: CASSSIGGSLGKLFF.

Only a few counts were recorded for this clonotype. This chain uses TRBV14 with TRBJ2-7; 9 bases align to TRBD2. Germline CDR1 and CDR2: SGHDN and FVKESK. The CDR3 sequence is 15 residues long. J was trimmed by 3 bases and V by 3 bases; bases with no gene match: 6. Here the CDR3 reads CASSQALAGNYEQYF. For the CDR3, the DNA is TGTGCCAGCAGCCAGGCACTAGCGGGCAACTACGAGCAGTACTTC. Supplemented by reference TRBV14 and TRBJ2-7, the full variable domain reads EAGVTQFPSHSVIEKGQTVTLRCDPISGHDNLYWYRRVMGKEIKFLLHFVKESKQDESGMPNNRFLAERTGGTYSTLKVQPAELEDSGVYFCASSQALAGNYEQYFGPGTRLTVT.

The chain combines TRBV19 with TRBJ2-4; 7 bases align to TRBD2. Germline V gene lookup returns CDR1 LNHDA and CDR2 SQIVND (reference sequence). The CDR3 length is 13 residues. V gave up 6 bases and J gave up 7 bases; unmatched junction bases: 6. The CDR3 reads CASSRGEGNIQYF. Written as DNA, the CDR3 is TGTGCCAGTAGCCGGGGGGAGGGGAACATTCAGTACTTC.

This clonotype was seen many times. The rearrangement joins TRBV11-2 to TRBJ2-2, with 16 bases aligning to TRBD2. Trimming at V came to 6 bases and at J to 6 bases, leaving 1 base not matched to a gene. This CDR3 spans 15 amino acids. Germline CDR1 is SGHAT and CDR2 is FQNNGV. The CDR3: CASSGTSGRAGELFF. CDR3 coding DNA: TGTGCCAGCAGTGGGACTAGCGGGAGGGCCGGGGAGCTGTTTTTT. The complete variable domain, with remaining parts taken from reference TRBV11-2 and TRBJ2-2, reads EAGVAQSPRYKIIEKRQSVAFWCNPISGHATLYWYQQILGQGPKLLIQFQNNGVVDDSQLPKDRFSAERLKGVDSTLKIQPAKLEDSAVYLCASSGTSGRAGELFFGEGSRLTVL.

There are many counts of this clonotype. This chain joins TRBV4-1 and TRBJ2-1; either TRBD1 or TRBD2 may supply D (5 bases each). The germline gives CDR1 MGHRA, CDR2 YSYEKL. Trimming shortened V by 3 bases and J by 9 bases, and 18 bases separated the two germline ends. The CDR3 is 15 residues long. CDR3 protein: CASSQGRGRTSEQFF. Here the CDR3 DNA reads TGCGCCAGCAGCCAGGGAAGGGGCCGTACTAGTGAGCAGTTCTTC.

This clonotype came up a few times. The rearrangement joins TRBV3-1 to TRBJ2-4; 8 positions match TRBD2. V was clipped by 1 base and J by 2 bases; unmatched bases: 10. CDR3 length: 18 amino acids. Per germline, CDR1 LGHDT and CDR2 YNNKEL (reference sequence). CDR3 DNA: TGTGCCAGCAGCCAAGGGGTATCTCGGGGGGGCCCCAAAAACATTCAGTACTTC. It encodes CASSQGVSRGGPKNIQYF.

This clonotype was seen ten or more times. This chain uses TRBV6-2 or TRBV6-3 with TRBJ1-5; D is uncertain. Germline values: CDR1 MNHEY, CDR2 SVGEGT. CDR3 length: 11 amino acids. V dropped 6 bases and J dropped 9 bases, with 9 bases sitting between them. The CDR3 here is CASSYPGPQHF. CDR3 DNA: TGTGCCAGCAGCTACCCGGGGCCCCAGCATTTT.

Many counts were recorded for this clonotype. The chain is built from TRBV9 and TRBJ2-3, with no clear D. The V gene's germline CDR1 is SGDLS and CDR2 YYNGEE. The CDR3 has 13 amino acids. V dropped 0 bases and J dropped 5 bases, with 7 bases sitting between them. The CDR3 sequence: CASSVEYVDTQYF. The CDR3 DNA reads TGTGCCAGCAGCGTAGAGTATGTAGATACGCAGTATTTT.

This clonotype has ten or more counts. The V and J genes are TRBV7-2 and TRBJ2-5, with D maybe TRBD2 (5 bases). The V gene's germline CDR1 is SGHTA and CDR2 FQGNSA. Trimming left V 5 bases short and J 1 base short, with 11 bases between. The length of the CDR3 is 14 residues. The CDR3 loop is CASSRRRGQETQYF. The CDR3 DNA reads as TGTGCCAGCAGCCGAAGACGGGGCCAAGAGACCCAGTACTTC.